Listed below are T cell receptor beta chains from one sample, sequenced in a study of CD8 T cells in Susac syndrome. TCRdb re-called the immunoSEQ multiplex PCR reads with MiXCR, one entry per CDR3 protein. The data hold 150,000 to 190,000 distinct CDR3 sequences, with 95% observed a single time. Sequenced: CD4+ T cells from PBMCs. These receptor sequences come from a human donor with Susac syndrome. CDR3s include the opening cysteine and the closing phenylalanine or tryptophan. A D gene is named only where the DNA matches it firmly. Where a row states a size, it is once, few, many or the class of an expanded clone; other rows omit it.

TGCAGCGTCATAATGACTGGGGATACGCAGTATTTT | CSVIMTGDTQYF | NA | 12 | TRBV29-1 | NA | TRBJ2-3
TGTGCCAGCAGTTCTCAGGGTGGGGAAGGCTACACCTTC | CASSSQGGEGYTF | NA | 13 | TRBV12-3/TRBV12-4 | NA | TRBJ1-2
TGTGCCAGCATGGCCGGGATGGAGACCCAGTACTTC | CASMAGMETQYF | NA | 12 | TRBV12-3/TRBV12-4 | NA | TRBJ2-5
TGCAGTGCAAAGGACAGTCCTTACGAGCAGTACTTC | CSAKDSPYEQYF | NA | 12 | TRBV20-1 | NA | TRBJ2-7
TGTGCCAGCAGCAAAGCGCCTACGGACAGGGGCGCCAGCGAGCAGTACTTC | CASSKAPTDRGASEQYF | NA | 17 | TRBV21-1 | once | TRBJ2-7
TGTGCCAGCTCACCCCGCACGGGCTCGAGCTCCTACGAGCAGTACTTC | CASSPRTGSSSYEQYF | NA | 16 | TRBV18 | NA | TRBJ2-7
TGCGCCAGCAGCCAGGACTGGAAGACAGATACGCAGTATTTT | CASSQDWKTDTQYF | NA | 14 | TRBV5-1 | NA | TRBJ2-3
TGCAGTGCTCCCCGGACTAGCGGGGGGTACACAGATACGCAGTATTTT | CSAPRTSGGYTDTQYF | TRBD2 | 16 | TRBV20-1 | NA | TRBJ2-3
TGCGCCAGCAGCGAGGGACAGGGGTATCAGCCCCAGCATTTT | CASSEGQGYQPQHF | TRBD1 | 14 | TRBV5-1 | NA | TRBJ1-5
TGCAGCGTTGTCGGGGGGCTAGCGTCCCAGGGGACCCAGTACTTC | CSVVGGLASQGTQYF | NA | 15 | TRBV29-1 | NA | TRBJ2-5
TGTGCCAGCACCCCAGGGGGGAACAATGAGCAGTTCTTC | CASTPGGNNEQFF | NA | 13 | TRBV28 | NA | TRBJ2-1
TGCAGTGCTAGATCCGGACAGCGGATGAACACTGAAGCTTTCTTT | CSARSGQRMNTEAFF | NA | 15 | TRBV20-1 | NA | TRBJ1-1
TGTGCCAGCGGAAATAGGGGGGGCACCTATAATTCACCCCTCCACTTT | CASGNRGGTYNSPLHF | NA | 16 | TRBV12-3/TRBV12-4 | NA | TRBJ1-6
TGTGCCACCAGCAGAGATATACTTGCGCAAGAGACCCAGTACTTC | CATSRDILAQETQYF | NA | 15 | TRBV15 | NA | TRBJ2-5
TGTGCCAGCAGTGGAAGCGGGGGGCGAGATACGCAGTATTTT | CASSGSGGRDTQYF | TRBD2 | 14 | TRBV6-4 | NA | TRBJ2-3
TGCAGCGCCTCCCCGGGGGGCGGGGGGGCCGGTGAGCAGTTCTTC | CSASPGGGGAGEQFF | TRBD2 | 15 | TRBV29-1 | NA | TRBJ2-1
TGTGCCAGCAGCACCCGACTTAACGAGCAGTACTTC | CASSTRLNEQYF | NA | 12 | TRBV7-9 | NA | TRBJ2-7
TGTGCCAGCAGCGTGACAGGGTCGGTCAAGCCCCAGCATTTT | CASSVTGSVKPQHF | TRBD1 | 14 | TRBV7-9 | once | TRBJ1-5
TGCGCCAGCAGCCAAGTTGTGTGGGAAGAGACCCAGTACTTC | CASSQVVWEETQYF | NA | 14 | TRBV4-1 | NA | TRBJ2-5
TGCCCAGAATGCGGGGTAGAGACTGAAGCTTTCTTT | CPECGVETEAFF | NA | 12 | TRBV5-1 | NA | TRBJ1-1
TGTGCCAGCAGCCAGGTCGGCTATGGCTACACCTTC | CASSQVGYGYTF | NA | 12 | TRBV3-1 | few | TRBJ1-2
TGCAGCGTTGAGTCCTTGAACACTGAAGCTTTCTTT | CSVESLNTEAFF | NA | 12 | TRBV29-1 | NA | TRBJ1-1
TGTGCCAGCAGGCGGACTGGCTACGAGCAGTACTTC | CASRRTGYEQYF | NA | 12 | TRBV27 | NA | TRBJ2-7
TGTGCCAGCAGCCAAGAGGGGCTCAGGGAGGATGAGCAGTTCTTC | CASSQEGLREDEQFF | NA | 15 | TRBV3-1 | NA | TRBJ2-1
TGCAGCGTTGTCGCCCAAGAGACCCAGTACTTC | CSVVAQETQYF | NA | 11 | TRBV29-1 | NA | TRBJ2-5
TGCAGTGCGACACCGGGACAGGGAGCAGGTCCAAACACCGGGGAGCTGTTTTTT | CSATPGQGAGPNTGELFF | TRBD1 | 18 | TRBV20-1 | NA | TRBJ2-2
TGCGCCAGCAGCCCGACCGCCACCGGGGAGCTGTTTTTT | CASSPTATGELFF | NA | 13 | TRBV4-1 | NA | TRBJ2-2
TGTGCCAGTAGTATAGCGGGCACTGAAGCTTTCTTT | CASSIAGTEAFF | NA | 12 | TRBV19 | NA | TRBJ1-1
TGTGCCAGCAGCTTAACGACCTACGAGCAGTACTTC | CASSLTTYEQYF | NA | 12 | TRBV7-2 | NA | TRBJ2-7
TGCAGTGCTAGGAGGGGGGGCGCCTACGAGCAGTACTTC | CSARRGGAYEQYF | NA | 13 | TRBV20-1 | NA | TRBJ2-7
TGCGCCAGCAGCCAAAGACAGGGCCAAGAGACCCAGTACTTC | CASSQRQGQETQYF | TRBD1 | 14 | TRBV4-1 | NA | TRBJ2-5
TGTGCCAGCAGCTATATACAGGGCTATGGCTACACCTTC | CASSYIQGYGYTF | NA | 13 | TRBV12-3/TRBV12-4 | NA | TRBJ1-2
TGTGCCAGCAGCCCGAGAGTGGATCAGCCCCAGCATTTT | CASSPRVDQPQHF | NA | 13 | TRBV14 | NA | TRBJ1-5
TGCAGCGTAACGACAGGGGGCTTCGGGAATCAGCCCCAGCATTTT | CSVTTGGFGNQPQHF | TRBD1 | 15 | TRBV29-1 | NA | TRBJ1-5
TGTGCCAGCAGCGGCCTGGGGGGCACCGGGGAGCTGTTTTTT | CASSGLGGTGELFF | NA | 14 | TRBV5-6 | NA | TRBJ2-2
TGTGCCAGCAGTGAATTGCAGGGCTATGGCTACACCTTC | CASSELQGYGYTF | NA | 13 | TRBV25-1 | once | TRBJ1-2
TGTGCCACCCTACTAGCAGGGGAGACCCAGTACTTC | CATLLAGETQYF | NA | 12 | TRBV6-6 | NA | TRBJ2-5
TGCAGTGCTAGAGATCCCGGGGATCCGTCGGCTTTCTTT | CSARDPGDPSAFF | NA | 13 | TRBV20-1 | NA | TRBJ1-1
TGTGCCAGCAGCGGGGGCCGCTCCTACAATGAGCAGTTCTTC | CASSGGRSYNEQFF | NA | 14 | TRBV9 | NA | TRBJ2-1
TGCAGTGCTAGAGATTCCCCTACCTACGAGCAGTACTTC | CSARDSPTYEQYF | NA | 13 | TRBV20-1 | NA | TRBJ2-7
TGCAGCACCGCCCTAGCGGGGGGCACGGATACGCAGTATTTT | CSTALAGGTDTQYF | TRBD2 | 14 | TRBV29-1 | NA | TRBJ2-3